The 19 T cell receptor beta chains reported below all come from one sample, sequenced in a study of molecular identifiers for immune sequencing clone quantification. In TCRdb, the PCR reads were re-called with MiXCR into one record per CDR3 protein. This sample has hundreds of thousands of distinct CDR3 sequences, with roughly 21% found just once. Specimen: naive CD8+ T cells from blood, with Jurkat cell RNA spiked in. As for subset: FACS-sorted CD8+CD4-CCR7+CD45RA+ naive T cells. Receptor source: a human donor in good health. Some libraries in this study had Jurkat cell RNA spiked in.

This clonotype appeared a few times. The chain recombines TRBV7-9 with TRBJ2-7; tentatively, D is TRBD1 (7 bases). Trimming cost V 5 bases and J 5 bases, with 22 bases left between them. The CDR3 is 16 residues long. Germline-derived CDR1 and CDR2 are SEHNR and FQNEAQ (reference sequence). The CDR3: CASSPLLMQGGHEQYF. The DNA for the CDR3 is TGTGCCAGCAGCCCCCTTTTGATGCAGGGGGGTCACGAGCAGTACTTC.

A note on this clonotype: A much larger clone sits a single nucleotide away, making a read error possible. The chain uses TRBV24-1 and TRBJ2-5, with D possibly being TRBD2 (6 bases). CDR3 length: 15 amino acids. Deletions cut 5 bases from V and 1 base from J, with 13 bases between. CDR1 KGHDR and CDR2 SFDVKD come from the germline V gene. Here the CDR3 reads CATSGPGGFQETQYF. Here the CDR3 DNA reads TGTGCCACCAGTGGTCCTGGGGGGTTCCAAGAGACCCAGTACTTC.

This clonotype was found many times. The chain is built from TRBV14 and TRBJ2-7; D gene unclear. Trimming pared 2 bases from V and 7 bases from J, leaving 15 bases between. Germline lookup yields CDR1 SGHDN and CDR2 FVKESK. The CDR3 length is 14 residues. Here the CDR3 DNA reads TGTGCCAGCAGCCAATTCCCACCGACGGAGGAGCAGTACTTC. It specifies CASSQFPPTEEQYF.

This clonotype was seen more than once but under ten times. The V gene is TRBV11-2, the J gene TRBJ1-1; D remains ambiguous. Trimming stripped 3 bases from V and 4 bases from J, with 9 bases between. CDR3 length equals 13 residues. The germline gives CDR1 SGHAT, CDR2 FQNNGV. CDR3 protein: CASSFWAGTEAFF. The CDR3 DNA is TGTGCCAGCAGCTTCTGGGCAGGCACTGAAGCTTTCTTT.

This clonotype was counted many times. This sequence joins TRBV3-1 and TRBJ2-5; D unclear. The V gene lost 0 bases and the J gene lost 3 bases, with 2 bases spanning the gap. Germline V gives CDR1 LGHDT, CDR2 YNNKEL (reference sequence). This CDR3 has 12 amino acids. DNA of the CDR3: TGTGCCAGCAGCCAAGAGGAAGAGACCCAGTACTTC. The encoded protein is CASSQEEETQYF.

This clonotype was counted many times. The chain carries TRBV19 and TRBJ1-5; TRBD1 matches at 7 bases. Germline V gene lookup returns CDR1 LNHDA and CDR2 SQIVND (reference sequence). V lost 0 bases and J lost 5; bases outside the gene matches: 4. The CDR3 sequence is 15 residues long. CDR3 amino acids: CASSIDTQGYQPQHF. DNA of the CDR3: TGTGCCAGTAGTATAGATACACAGGGGTATCAGCCCCAGCATTTT.

This clonotype has more than one count but fewer than ten. The chain is built from TRBV20-1 and TRBJ1-1, with D possibly being TRBD1 (6 bases). Trimming left V 0 bases short and J 5 bases short, with 19 bases between. The germline CDR1 and CDR2 sequences are DFQATT and SNEGSKA (reference sequence). This CDR3 comprises 16 residues. CDR3 amino acids: CSARETYGGGWTEAFF. The CDR3 nucleotides read TGCAGTGCTAGAGAGACCTACGGGGGCGGATGGACTGAAGCTTTCTTT.

Many counts were recorded for this clonotype. This chain joins TRBV27 and TRBJ1-5; no firm D call. V gave up 6 bases and J gave up 3 bases, with 15 bases separating them. In germline, CDR1 is MNHEY, CDR2 SMNVEV (reference sequence). The CDR3 runs to 15 residues. The CDR3 DNA reads TGTGCCAGCAGCCCAAGAGAAAGACTCAATCAGCCCCAGCATTTT. This encodes CASSPRERLNQPQHF.

This clonotype was recorded many times. CDR3 protein: CSARVGGSSSYEQYF. The CDR3 nucleotides read TGCAGTGCTAGAGTCGGCGGGAGTAGCTCCTACGAGCAGTACTTC. The V gene is TRBV20-1, the J gene TRBJ2-7; 7 positions agree with TRBD2. The CDR3 is 15 amino acids. Per the germline V gene, CDR1 is DFQATT and CDR2 is SNEGSKA (reference sequence). Losses at the gene ends were 1 base for V and 0 bases for J; bases not matched to a gene: 6.

Many counts were recorded for this clonotype. This chain connects TRBV5-6 to TRBJ2-5; D not certain. Trimming shortened V by 2 bases and J by 2 bases, and 4 bases separated the two germline ends. This CDR3 spans 12 amino acids. CDR1 is SGHDT, CDR2 YYEEEE, per germline. The CDR3 region has the DNA TGTGCCAGCAGCTTTGAGCAAGAGACCCAGTACTTC. This gives the protein CASSFEQETQYF.

Regarding this clonotype: One end of the junction does not line up with germline, which may come from a read error. This chain connects TRBV28 to TRBJ2-7; D gene unclear. Germline lookup yields CDR1 MDHEN and CDR2 SYDVKM. CDR3 size: 14 residues. The CDR3 DNA sequence: TGTGTCAGCACGTCCAGGCCGATGGGATACGAGCAGTACTTC. This encodes CVSTSRPMGYEQYF.

This clonotype was picked up many times. This rearrangement joins TRBV3-1 to TRBJ2-7; tentative D call: TRBD1 (6 bases). The V gene's germline CDR1 is LGHDT and CDR2 YNNKEL (reference sequence). V lost 4 bases and J 0 bases, leaving 10 bases between the germline ends. The CDR3 totals 14 residues. The CDR3: CASSPVGGSYEQYF. CDR3 DNA sequence: TGTGCCAGCAGCCCGGTAGGGGGCTCCTACGAGCAGTACTTC.

This chain uses TRBV27 with TRBJ2-7; 7 nucleotides agree with TRBD2. The CDR3 loop spans 15 amino acids. The ends lost 1 base at V and 0 bases at J; junction bases unmatched: 3. Germline V CDR1 and CDR2: MNHEY, SMNVEV (reference sequence). The DNA for the CDR3 is TGTGCCAGCAGTTTATATCGGGGGGACTCCTACGAGCAGTACTTC. It is translated as CASSLYRGDSYEQYF.

This clonotype was counted ten times or more. V is TRBV7-9 and J is TRBJ2-7, with TRBD2 matching 10 bases. J was trimmed by 6 bases and V by 5 bases; bases with no gene match: 10. Germline V CDR1 and CDR2: SEHNR, FQNEAQ (reference sequence). There are 15 residues in the CDR3. The DNA of the CDR3 is TGTGCCAGCAGCCCAAAGGGCTCTAGCGGGAGCGAGCAGTACTTC. This gives the protein CASSPKGSSGSEQYF.

The sample holds a few counts of this clonotype. This likely comes from a read error, as the CDR3 has no conserved phenylalanine or tryptophan at its end. This chain joins TRBV6-5 and TRBJ2-2, with TRBD1 matching 8 bases. The CDR3 totals 15 residues. The trim removed 6 bases at V and 2 bases at J, leaving 5 bases unmatched. Germline V gene sequence: CDR1 MNHEY, CDR2 SVGAGI. Here the CDR3 DNA reads TGTGCCAGCAGGACCGGGACAGGCAACACCGGGGAGCTGTTTCTT. Protein product: CASRTGTGNTGELFL.

This clonotype showed up many times. The V gene is TRBV7-2, the J gene TRBJ2-7, with D maybe TRBD2 (5 bases). Between the trimmed V and J ends, which lost 5 bases and 0 bases, there was a span of 14 bases. The CDR3 sequence is 15 residues long. Germline V gene sequence: CDR1 SGHTA, CDR2 FQGNSA. CDR3 sequence (DNA): TGTGCCAGCAGCCCATTCAGGACTCTCTCCTACGAGCAGTACTTC. Its translation is CASSPFRTLSYEQYF.

This clonotype has at least ten counts. The chain combines TRBV7-2 with TRBJ1-1; no definite D call. Germline assignment: CDR1 SGHTA and CDR2 FQGNSA. The CDR3 totals 15 residues. Deletions cut 1 base from V and 0 bases from J, with 9 bases between. The CDR3 sequence: CASSLGYLMNTEAFF. Here the CDR3 DNA reads TGTGCCAGCAGCTTAGGCTACCTCATGAACACTGAAGCTTTCTTT.

As concerns this clonotype: Being one base from a much bigger clone, this may be a read error. The genes are TRBV6-5 and TRBJ1-2, with 8 bases that match TRBD1. The CDR3 runs 15 residues. CDR1 is MNHEY, CDR2 SVGAGI, per germline. Germline trimming cut 0 bases from V and 4 bases from J; bases unmatched to any gene: 4. CDR3 coding DNA: TGTGCCAGCAGTTACTCGACAGGGGATCGCTATGGCTACACCTTC. Translation gives CASSYSTGDRYGYTF.

V gene TRBV27 combines with J gene TRBJ2-5; TRBD2 matches at 10 bases. V was pared by 6 bases and J by 3 bases, with 7 bases of the junction left unmatched. This CDR3 region has 15 residues. Germline loops: CDR1 MNHEY, CDR2 SMNVEV (reference sequence). DNA for the CDR3: TGTGCCAGCAGACCTAGCGGGGGCTCAGAAGAGACCCAGTACTTC. As protein: CASRPSGGSEETQYF.